Each of the 5 T cell receptor beta chains below was sequenced from the same sample in a study of blood T cell repertoires in COVID-19. Sequencing was performed with immunoSEQ multiplex PCR; in TCRdb, only in-frame clones are kept and a portion is missing. The sample has 190,000 or so clones; about 85% are singletons. Sequenced sample: PBMCs or T cells enriched from blood (not recorded which). The receptors shown here come from a woman aged 30 to 39 who had recovered from COVID-19.

The chain's CDR3 is CASRPDPGLAREQYF. CDR3 DNA: TGTGCCAGCAGACCTGATCCGGGACTAGCCCGGGAGCAGTACTTC. The chain recombines TRBV2 with TRBJ2-7, with 9 nucleotides matching TRBD2. Germline assignment: CDR1 SNHLY and CDR2 FYNNEI. The CDR3 is made up of 15 amino acids. V shed 6 bases, J shed 7 bases, and the junction held 13 bases outside the gene matches.

A few counts support this clone. The CDR3 nucleotides are TGTGCCAGCAGCTTTGATGATGCGGAAACTTCTATAATCTACGAGCAGTACTTC. Protein sequence: CASSFDDAETSIIYEQYF. The chain recombines TRBV11-3 with TRBJ2-7; D is ambiguous. Germline V gives CDR1 SGHNT, CDR2 YENEEA. Trimming removed 3 bases from V and 3 bases from J, with 24 bases in between. This CDR3 comprises 18 residues.

The chain couples TRBV7-2 to TRBJ2-1; TRBD2 matches 14 bases. The CDR3 is 18 residues long. Germline CDR1 reads SGHTA; CDR2 reads FQGNSA. V trimming: 6 bases; J trimming: 3 bases; junction bases outside the gene matches: 10. CDR3: CASRHPGTSGSFYNEQFF. The CDR3 nucleotides read TGTGCCAGCAGACACCCAGGGACTAGCGGGAGTTTCTACAATGAGCAGTTCTTC.

V gene TRBV30 combines with J gene TRBJ2-1; 12 bases line up with TRBD2. The CDR3 contains 16 residues. The V segment lost 2 bases and the J segment 3 bases; nucleotides outside the gene matches: 5. CDR1 is GTSNPN and CDR2 is SVGIG in the germline V gene (reference sequence). CDR3 in amino acids: CAWSRRTSGIYNEQFF. The CDR3 DNA reads as TGTGCCTGGAGTCGGAGGACTAGCGGGATCTACAATGAGCAGTTCTTC.

This chain joins TRBV24-1 and TRBJ1-1, with D tentatively TRBD1 (5 bases). The CDR3 length is 15 residues. Germline-derived CDR1 and CDR2 are KGHDR and SFDVKD. With 10 bases removed from V and 0 bases from J, the gap between germline ends came to 17 bases. The CDR3, as DNA: TGTGCCACGCGGGGCCCCAAACCGATGAACACTGAAGCTTTCTTT. It encodes CATRGPKPMNTEAFF.